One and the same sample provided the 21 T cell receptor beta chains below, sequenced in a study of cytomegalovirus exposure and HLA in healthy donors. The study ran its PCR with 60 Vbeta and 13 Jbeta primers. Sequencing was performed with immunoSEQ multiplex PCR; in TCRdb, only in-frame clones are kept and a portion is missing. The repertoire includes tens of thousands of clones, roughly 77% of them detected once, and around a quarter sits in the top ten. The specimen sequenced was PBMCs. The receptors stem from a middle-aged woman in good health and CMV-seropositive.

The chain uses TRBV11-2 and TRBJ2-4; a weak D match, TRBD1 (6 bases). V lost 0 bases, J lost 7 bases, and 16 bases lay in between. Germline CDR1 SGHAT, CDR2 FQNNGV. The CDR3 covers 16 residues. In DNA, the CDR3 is TGTGCCAGCAGCTTAGATCAGGTGGGGGCATGGAACATTCAGTACTTC. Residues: CASSLDQVGAWNIQYF.

The CDR3 DNA follows: TGCAGCGTTGTCCAGGGGGCTCCAGAGACCCAGTACTTC. Protein sequence: CSVVQGAPETQYF. This chain joins TRBV29-1 and TRBJ2-5; 8 nucleotides align to TRBD1. CDR1 SQVTM and CDR2 ANQGSEA come from the germline V gene. Trimming removed 4 bases from V and 4 bases from J; junction bases left unmatched: 5. The CDR3 consists of 13 residues.

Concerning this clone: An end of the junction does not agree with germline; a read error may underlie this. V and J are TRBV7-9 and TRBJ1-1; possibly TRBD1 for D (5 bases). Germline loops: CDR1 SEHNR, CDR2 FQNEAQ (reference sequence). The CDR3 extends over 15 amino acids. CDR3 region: CSSSLGTLRGTEAFF. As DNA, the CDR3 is TGTTCCAGCAGCTTAGGAACCCTTAGGGGCACTGAAGCTTTCTTT.

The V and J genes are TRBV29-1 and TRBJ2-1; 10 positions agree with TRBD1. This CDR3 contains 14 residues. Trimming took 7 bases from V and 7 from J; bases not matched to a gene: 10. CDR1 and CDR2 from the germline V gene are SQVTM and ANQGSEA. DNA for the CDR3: TGCAGCGCCCATCCGACAGGGGGCTATAATGAGCAGTTCTTC. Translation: CSAHPTGGYNEQFF.

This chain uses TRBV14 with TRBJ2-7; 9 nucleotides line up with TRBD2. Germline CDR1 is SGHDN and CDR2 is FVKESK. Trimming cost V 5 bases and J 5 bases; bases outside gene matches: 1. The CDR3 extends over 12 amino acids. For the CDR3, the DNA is TGTGCCAGCAGCGCTAGCGGGAACGAGCAGTACTTC. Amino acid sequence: CASSASGNEQYF.

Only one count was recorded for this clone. The CDR3 DNA sequence: TGCGCCAGCAGCTTGGGACTAGCGGGGGGCAACACAGATACGCAGTATTTT. It yields the protein CASSLGLAGGNTDTQYF. The V call is TRBV5-1, the J call TRBJ2-3; 13 bases fit TRBD2. The CDR3 totals 17 residues. Unmatched junction bases numbered 3, after V lost 0 bases and J lost 2 bases. In germline, CDR1 is SGHRS, CDR2 YFSETQ.

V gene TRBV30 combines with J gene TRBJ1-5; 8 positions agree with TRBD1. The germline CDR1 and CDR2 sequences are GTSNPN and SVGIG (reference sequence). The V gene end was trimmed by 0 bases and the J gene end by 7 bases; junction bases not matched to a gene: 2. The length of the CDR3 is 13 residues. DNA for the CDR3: TGTGCCTGGAGTGTACAGGGGGGGCAGCCCCAGCATTTT. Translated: CAWSVQGGQPQHF. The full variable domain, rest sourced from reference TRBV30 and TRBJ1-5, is SQTIHQWPATLVQPVGSPLSLECTVEGTSNPNLYWYRQAAGRGLQLLFYSVGIGQISSEVPQNLSASRPQDRQFILSSKKLLLSDSGFYLCAWSVQGGQPQHFGDGTRLSIL.

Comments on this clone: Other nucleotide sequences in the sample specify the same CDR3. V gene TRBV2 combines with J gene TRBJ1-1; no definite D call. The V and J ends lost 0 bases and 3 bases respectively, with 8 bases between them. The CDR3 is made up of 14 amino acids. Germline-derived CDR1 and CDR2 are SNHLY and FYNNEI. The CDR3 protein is CASSEAKGDTEAFF. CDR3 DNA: TGTGCCAGCAGTGAAGCGAAGGGAGACACTGAAGCTTTCTTT.

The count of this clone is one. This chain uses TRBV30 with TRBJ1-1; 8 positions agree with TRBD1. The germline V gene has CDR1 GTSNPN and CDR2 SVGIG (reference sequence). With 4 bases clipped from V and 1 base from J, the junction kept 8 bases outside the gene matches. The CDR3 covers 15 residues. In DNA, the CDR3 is TGTGCCTGGATGGCGGGGGACAGGCCGAACACTGAAGCTTTCTTT. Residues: CAWMAGDRPNTEAFF.

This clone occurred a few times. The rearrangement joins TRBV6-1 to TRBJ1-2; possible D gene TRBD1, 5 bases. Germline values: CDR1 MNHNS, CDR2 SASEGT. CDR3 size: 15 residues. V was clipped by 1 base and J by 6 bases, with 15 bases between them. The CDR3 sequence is CASSEVGGKGNGYTF. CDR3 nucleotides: TGTGCCAGCAGTGAAGTTGGGGGGAAAGGAAATGGCTACACCTTC.

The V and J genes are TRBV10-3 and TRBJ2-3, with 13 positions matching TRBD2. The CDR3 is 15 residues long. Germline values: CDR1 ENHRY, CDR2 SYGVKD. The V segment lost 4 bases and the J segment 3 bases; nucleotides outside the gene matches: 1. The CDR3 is CAISGGLAGTDTQYF. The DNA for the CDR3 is TGTGCCATCAGTGGGGGACTAGCGGGAACAGATACGCAGTATTTT.

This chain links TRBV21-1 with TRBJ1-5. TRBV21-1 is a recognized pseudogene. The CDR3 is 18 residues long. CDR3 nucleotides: TGTGCCAGCAGCAAAGGAGTAACGGTCGTTAGCGGCAATCAGCCCCAGCATTTT. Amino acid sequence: CASSKGVTVVSGNQPQHF.

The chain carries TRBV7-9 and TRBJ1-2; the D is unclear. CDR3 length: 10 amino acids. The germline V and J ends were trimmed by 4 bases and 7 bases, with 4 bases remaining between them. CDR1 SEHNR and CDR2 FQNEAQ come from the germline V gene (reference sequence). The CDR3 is CASSSIGYTF. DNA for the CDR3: TGTGCCAGCAGCTCTATTGGCTACACCTTC.

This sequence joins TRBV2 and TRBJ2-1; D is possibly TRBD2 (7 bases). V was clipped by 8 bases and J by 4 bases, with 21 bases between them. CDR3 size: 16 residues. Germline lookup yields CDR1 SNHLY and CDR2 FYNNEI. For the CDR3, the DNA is TGTGCCAGCCAGGGAGGGGGGCCGAATGTTTACAATGAGCAGTTCTTC. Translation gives CASQGGGPNVYNEQFF.

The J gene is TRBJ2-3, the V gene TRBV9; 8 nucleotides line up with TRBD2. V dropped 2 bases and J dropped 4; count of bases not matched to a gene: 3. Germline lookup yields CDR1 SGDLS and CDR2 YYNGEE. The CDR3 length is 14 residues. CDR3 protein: CASSVGLAPDTQYF. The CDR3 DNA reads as TGTGCCAGCAGCGTCGGACTAGCCCCAGATACGCAGTATTTT.

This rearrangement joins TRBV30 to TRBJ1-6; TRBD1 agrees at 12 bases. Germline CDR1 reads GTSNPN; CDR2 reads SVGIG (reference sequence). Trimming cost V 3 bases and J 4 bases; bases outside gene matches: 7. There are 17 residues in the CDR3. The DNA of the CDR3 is TGTGCCTGGAGACTCGGGACAGGGGGCGTTTATAATTCACCCCTCCACTTT. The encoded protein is CAWRLGTGGVYNSPLHF.

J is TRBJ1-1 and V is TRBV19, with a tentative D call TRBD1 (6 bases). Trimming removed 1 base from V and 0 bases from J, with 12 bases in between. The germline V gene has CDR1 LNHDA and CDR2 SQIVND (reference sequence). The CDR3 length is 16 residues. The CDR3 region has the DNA TGTGCCAGTAGTATAGCCCACCGACAGGTGAACACTGAAGCTTTCTTT. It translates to CASSIAHRQVNTEAFF.

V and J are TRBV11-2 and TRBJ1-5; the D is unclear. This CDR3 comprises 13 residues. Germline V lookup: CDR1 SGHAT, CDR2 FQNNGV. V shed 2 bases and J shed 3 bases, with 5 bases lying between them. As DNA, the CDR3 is TGTGCCAGCAGCTTATACACCAATCAGCCCCAGCATTTT. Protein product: CASSLYTNQPQHF.

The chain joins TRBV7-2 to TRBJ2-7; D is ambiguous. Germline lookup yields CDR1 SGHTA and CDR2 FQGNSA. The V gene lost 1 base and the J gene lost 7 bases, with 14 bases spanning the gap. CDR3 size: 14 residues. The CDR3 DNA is TGTGCCAGCAGCTTAGACCACAGCCGCGCAGAGCAGTACTTC. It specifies CASSLDHSRAEQYF.

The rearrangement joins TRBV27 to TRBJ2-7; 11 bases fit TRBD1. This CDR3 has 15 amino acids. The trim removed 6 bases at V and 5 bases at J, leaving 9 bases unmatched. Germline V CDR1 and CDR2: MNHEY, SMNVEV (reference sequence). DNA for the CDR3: TGTGCCAGCAGCATTAGGACAGGGGGCGAAAACGAGCAGTACTTC. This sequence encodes CASSIRTGGENEQYF.

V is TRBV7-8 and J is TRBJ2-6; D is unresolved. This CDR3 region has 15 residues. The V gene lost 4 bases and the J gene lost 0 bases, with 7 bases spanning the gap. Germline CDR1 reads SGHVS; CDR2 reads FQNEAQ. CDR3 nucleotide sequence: TGTGCCAGCAGCTCATGGAGCTCTGGGGCCAACGTCCTGACTTTC. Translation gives CASSSWSSGANVLTF.